The sequence of this T cell receptor beta chain was determined in a study of T cells expressing NK-cell markers. On the study more broadly: Out of eight donors sequenced, seven tested HCMV-seropositive and the remaining one seronegative.

5'RACE template switching built TCR beta cDNA with unique molecular identifiers. TCRdb re-called the 5' RACE reads and shows each CDR3 protein once, DNA omitted. The sample has approximately 420,000 distinct CDR3 sequences. What was sequenced was blood T cells: a sorted CD56 or NKG2C T cell subset, CD4+ or CD8+ T cells, or bulk PBMC T cells (not recorded which). The sequence was obtained from a woman between 50 and 59 years old in good health.

CDR3 protein: CASCAGADGAQYF. The genes are TRBV19 and TRBJ2-5; TCRdb's assignment of TRBD1 cannot be checked, as there is no DNA. CDR1 and CDR2 from the germline V gene are LNHDA and SQIVND (reference sequence). This CDR3 spans 13 amino acids. The variable domain in full, with the rest retrieved from reference TRBV19 and TRBJ2-5, is DGGITQSPKYLFRKEGQNVTLSCEQNLNHDAMYWYRQDPGQGLRLIYYSQIVNDFQKGDIAEGYSVSREKKESFPLTVTSAQKNPTAFYLCASCAGADGAQYFGPGTRLLVL.